The clone carrying this T cell receptor beta chain was seen only once. The target antigen is unknown. At one boundary the junction diverges from the germline segment, which might be a read error. This sample is drawn from a study of cytomegalovirus exposure and HLA in healthy donors. Primers: 60 Vbeta forward and 13 Jbeta reverse. Sequencing used immunoSEQ multiplex PCR; TCRdb keeps in-frame clones, though not all of them. The sample carries fewer than 120,000 clones, 80% recorded once. The germline CDR1 and CDR2 sequences are SEHNR and FQNEAQ (reference sequence). This CDR3 is built from 16 residues. General observations from the study: A classifier reportedly called cytomegalovirus status with high sensitivity and specificity. Presence/absence comparisons presumed near-even sequencing depth among donors.

The TCR sequence derives from a woman aged 60-70 years in good health and CMV-seropositive. Sequencing was done on a sample of PBMCs. This chain joins TRBV7-9 and TRBJ2-7; 9 bases line up with TRBD1. The CDR3 DNA follows: TGTTCCAGCAGCTTCGCGGGGATGGACAGGGGAAACGAGCAGTACTTC. Translation gives CSSSFAGMDRGNEQYF.